The present entry profiles one T cell receptor beta chain with its context. TCRdb's copy holds only in-frame clones and misses some; the assay was immunoSEQ multiplex PCR. The sample has 300,000 to 400,000 clones, 90% seen once. The sample comes from a study of blood T cell repertoires in COVID-19. Sequencing was done on a sample of PBMCs or T cells enriched from blood (not recorded which). The receptor comes from a man in his 60s who had recovered from COVID-19.

Here the CDR3 DNA reads TGTGCCAGCAGCGAACAGGGGTTCCAAGAGACCCAGTACTTC. Translating gives CASSEQGFQETQYF. The chain recombines TRBV21-1 with TRBJ2-5; the D call in the table, TRBD1, was not verified against the DNA. TRBV21-1 is classified as a pseudogene. The CDR3 loop spans 14 amino acids.